The present TCR beta chain was sequenced within a study of metastatic and nonmetastatic thyroid tumors. The wider study: Across blood and tumor or nodule tissue, repertoires from malignant and benign thyroid patients were compared with one another. Whole-study results and caveats: Reportedly, malignant thyroid tumors had significantly higher TCR beta diversity than benign nodules, in blood and tumor.

How the authors handled the data: CDR3 was compared across clinicopathological groups, and the resulting differences were used to build a distant-metastasis classifier for papillary thyroid cancer. TCRdb re-called the PCR reads via MiXCR. TCRdb's processing, not the authors', yielded these V and J calls. Seen here are roughly 75,000 clones, roughly an eighth observed once, and the top ten hold over 7%. This clone has a count of ten or more. The antigen is not known. Thyroid surgery took place with no prior treatment in any patient. Looked up from germline, CDR1 is SNHLY and CDR2 is FYNNEI. V lost 4 bases, J lost 2 bases, and 12 bases lay in between. This CDR3 contains 15 residues.

The source is a female donor with papillary thyroid cancer or a benign thyroid nodule (not recorded which). Some clones in this sample may be carry-over from other donors' samples. Sample: tumor tissue. The V gene is TRBV2, the J gene TRBJ1-3; tentatively, D is TRBD1 (5 bases). CDR3 region: CASSVEKGPGNTIYF. In DNA, the CDR3 is TGTGCCAGCAGTGTGGAGAAGGGACCTGGAAACACCATATATTTT.